This TCR beta chain appears in the sequencing data of a study of identical twins (dated by TCRdb to the mid-2010s). In the study overall: To test whether fetal clonotypes persist, the study used deep sequencing on TCR alpha and beta repertoires from monozygotic twins, unrelated adults of various ages, and cord blood. Replicate twin experiments were performed at different times using different library preparation protocols to rule out contamination. Broader findings and caveats from the paper: In monozygotic twins, recombination models systematically underestimated out-of-frame TCR alpha sharing, but the models matched the sharing seen between unrelated individuals. Conclusions relied on cross-sectional statistical analysis, since the same donors could not be followed over many years. Zero-insertion analyses could be partly confounded by invariant T cells such as MAIT and iNKT, although diverse VJ usage argued against such confounding for most clonotypes. Compared with coincidental sharing between unrelated individuals, out-of-frame TCR alpha sequences shared between twins showed an excess of sequences with low generation probability. Fewer insertions were carried by abundant cord blood beta clonotypes; a weaker similar trend was observed in young adult naive repertoires, while no such trend was observed in memory repertoires. A weaker excess of twin sharing was found in beta out-of-frame sequences because the signal-to-noise ratio was lowered by fewer shared sequences.

About this clonotype itself: Its antigen target is currently unknown. No per-base quality is available; no much larger clone lies one base away.

The library relied on 5' RACE. TCRdb names Illumina HiSeq 2000 as the instrument used. Template switching added a universal primer binding site, and the final cDNA carried a unique molecular identifier that allowed TCR cDNA molecules to be counted accurately. Specific primers in the conserved constant-segment region were used to synthesize first-strand cDNA for TCR alpha and beta chains. To control for contamination, each cDNA library was double barcoded with a SMART-Mk sample barcode plus Illumina barcodes. TruSeq adapter sequences and Illumina sample barcodes were added in two successive PCR steps. Sequencing of the TCR alpha and beta cDNA libraries was done on the Illumina HiSeq platform using custom primers. The original methods were these. MiGEC processed the raw reads to extract unique molecular identifiers, while MiXCR was used to determine the CDR3 positions. Recombination models were inferred per individual with the repgenHMM and IGoR tools using an EM algorithm. The analysis of shared clonotypes was done with the tcR package in R, with sharing normalized by the product of cloneset sizes. To study raw recombination without the effects of thymic and clonal selection, out-of-frame nonproductive sequences were analyzed. The public reads were quality trimmed at Q25 with fastp and then assembled into clones with MiXCR by TCRdb, keeping productive beta chains. Each entry is one CDR3 protein sequence, shown with its most common DNA and genes. TCRdb, not the authors, supplied the V and J calls. The table for this sample lists under 350,000 distinct CDR3 sequences; roughly 10% of them were counted only once. 7% to 8.5% of the sample lies in the top ten.

From its cysteine to its phenylalanine, the CDR3 spans 13 amino acids. The read is trimmed to its CDR3 DNA, 39 bases read in frame from base 1. Trimming leaves V shorter by 4 bases and J shorter by 7 bases, with the junction holding 7 bases beyond the gene matches. The germline V gene (reference sequence) supplies CDR1 GTSNPN and CDR2 SVGIG. Only healthy Caucasian donors were included. The twin cohort consisted of three pairs of female monozygotic twins, all aged roughly 18 to 29 years. Positive isolation kits from Invitrogen were used to isolate CD4+ and CD8+ T cell populations. These same data were also listed under a study on yellow fever vaccine responses in identical twins. Looking at the second paper: According to the authors, in identical twins the way T cells responded to vaccination appeared partly convergent and partly personalized. Focusing on identical twins, the study followed the T cell clones that responded to the vaccine, and did so with precision.

The chain was built from TRBV30 and TRBJ2-1; the central 7 bases match TRBD2. The sequence was obtained from a woman aged 18-30 years in good health. Source material: CD8+ T cells sorted from blood. The CDR3 has the sequence CAWTVGGGNEQFF. The DNA reads TGTGCCTGGACGGTGGGGGGAGGGAATGAGCAGTTCTTC.